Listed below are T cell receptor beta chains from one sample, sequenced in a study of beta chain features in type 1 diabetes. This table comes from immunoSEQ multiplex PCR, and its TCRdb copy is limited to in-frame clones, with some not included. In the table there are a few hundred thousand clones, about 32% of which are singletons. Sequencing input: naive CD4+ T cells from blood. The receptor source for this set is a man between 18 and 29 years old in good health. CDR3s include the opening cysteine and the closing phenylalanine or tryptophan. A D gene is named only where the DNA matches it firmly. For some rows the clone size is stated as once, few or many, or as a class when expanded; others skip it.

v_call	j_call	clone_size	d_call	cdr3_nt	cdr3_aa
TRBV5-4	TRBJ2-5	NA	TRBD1	TGTGCCAGCAGCTTGGCCCTGGACAGGGAAGAGACCCAGTACTTC	CASSLALDREETQYF
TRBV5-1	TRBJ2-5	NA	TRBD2	TGCGCCAGCAGCTTGGCCCCCGGGACTAGCGGGACCACAGTAGAGACCCAGTACTTC	CASSLAPGTSGTTVETQYF
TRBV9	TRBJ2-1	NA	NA	TGTGCCAGCAGCGCCCAGTATGCTGAGCAGTTCTTC	CASSAQYAEQFF
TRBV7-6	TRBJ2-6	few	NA	TGTGCCAGCAGCTTAGACCCACTAGACAGAGCTGGGGCCAACGTCCTGACTTTC	CASSLDPLDRAGANVLTF
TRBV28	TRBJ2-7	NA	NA	TGTGCCAGCAGTTTAGTGTATATCCCCTACGAGCAGTACTTC	CASSLVYIPYEQYF
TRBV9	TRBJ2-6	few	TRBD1	TGTGCCAGCAGCAGACAGGGATCTGGGGCCAACGTCCTGACTTTC	CASSRQGSGANVLTF
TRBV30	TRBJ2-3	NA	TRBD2	TGTGCCTGGAGTCTATCAATGACTAGCGGGAGACCAGATACGCAGTATTTT	CAWSLSMTSGRPDTQYF
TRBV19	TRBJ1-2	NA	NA	TGTGCCAGTAGTATATCAGGGAACTATGGCTACACCTTC	CASSISGNYGYTF
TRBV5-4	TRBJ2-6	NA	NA	TGTGCCAGTCAACGGGGAATCTCTGGGGCCAACGTCCTGACTTTC	CASQRGISGANVLTF
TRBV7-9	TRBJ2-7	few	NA	TGTGCCAGCAGCTCGGCTTTGTGGGGCGAGTCCTACGAGCAGTACTTC	CASSSALWGESYEQYF
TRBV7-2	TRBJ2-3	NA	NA	TGTGCCAGCAGCTTGTTCAGGGATACGCAGTATTTT	CASSLFRDTQYF
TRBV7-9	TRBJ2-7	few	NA	TGTGCCAGCAGCTACCAGCACGAGCAGTACTTC	CASSYQHEQYF
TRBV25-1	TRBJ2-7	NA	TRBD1	TGTGCCAGCTCCCGGGACAGGGACTACGAGCAGTACTTC	CASSRDRDYEQYF
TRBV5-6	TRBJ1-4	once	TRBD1	TGTGCCAGCAGCCGGGGACAGGGTACCGAAAAACTGTTTTTT	CASSRGQGTEKLFF
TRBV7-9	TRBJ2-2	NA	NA	TGTGCCAGCAGCTTAGCGACCGGGGAGCTGTTTTTT	CASSLATGELFF
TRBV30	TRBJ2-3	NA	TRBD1	TGTGCCTGGAGTACGACAGGGACCAGGGGGTATTTT	CAWSTTGTRGYF
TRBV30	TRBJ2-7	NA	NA	TGTGCCTGGAGTGTGGGGATCAACTCCTACGAGCAGTACTTC	CAWSVGINSYEQYF
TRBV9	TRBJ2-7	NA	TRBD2	TGTGCCAGCAGCGTAACTAGCGGCTCCTACGAGCAGTACTTC	CASSVTSGSYEQYF
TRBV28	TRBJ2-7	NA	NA	TGTGCCAGCAGCCCACCTAGACTCGACTACGAGCAGTACTTC	CASSPPRLDYEQYF
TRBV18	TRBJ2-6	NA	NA	TGTGCCAGCTCACTAGGCTACGGAGGCTCTGGGGCCAACGTCCTGACTTTC	CASSLGYGGSGANVLTF
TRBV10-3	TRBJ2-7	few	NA	TGTGCCATCACCTCCGGAAGGACACCCCACGAGCAGTACTTC	CAITSGRTPHEQYF
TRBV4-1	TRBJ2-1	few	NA	TGCGCCAGCAGCCAAGATAGGGCGCGGAGGGATGAGCAGTTCTTC	CASSQDRARRDEQFF
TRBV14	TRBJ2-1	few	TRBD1	TGTGCCAGCAGACGACAGGGAAGCAATGAGCAGTTCTTC	CASRRQGSNEQFF
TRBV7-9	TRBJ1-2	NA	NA	TGTGCCAGCAGCTTACTCTCCCTGCTCCATGGGGGCTACACCTTC	CASSLLSLLHGGYTF
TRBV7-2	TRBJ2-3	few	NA	TGTGCCAGCAGCTTAGCGGGCGGGCTCCTCACAGATACGCAGTATTTT	CASSLAGGLLTDTQYF
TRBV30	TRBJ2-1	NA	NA	TGTGCCTGGAGTGTTTCGGTGCATGAGCAGTTCTTC	CAWSVSVHEQFF
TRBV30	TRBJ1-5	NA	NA	TGTGCCTGGAGTGTCGGGGAGAATCAGCCCCAGCATTTT	CAWSVGENQPQHF
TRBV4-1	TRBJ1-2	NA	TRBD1	TGCGCCAGCAGCCAAGATACGGACAGGGGCAACTATGGCTACACCTTC	CASSQDTDRGNYGYTF
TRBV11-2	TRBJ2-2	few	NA	TGTGCCAGCAGCTTACAGAACACCGGGGAGCTGTTTTTT	CASSLQNTGELFF
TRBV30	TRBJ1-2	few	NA	TGTGCCTGGAGTCGGGGAAACTATGGCTACACCTTC	CAWSRGNYGYTF
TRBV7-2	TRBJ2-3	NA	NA	TGTGCCAGCAGCTTAAAGGGGACAGATACGCAGTATTTT	CASSLKGTDTQYF
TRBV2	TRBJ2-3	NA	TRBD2	TGTGCCAGCAGTGATGCTAGCGGGAGTACAGATACGCAGTATTTT	CASSDASGSTDTQYF
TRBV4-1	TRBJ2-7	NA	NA	TGCGCCAGCAGCCAAGAGGAGGGGCGCGACCCGTACTTC	CASSQEEGRDPYF
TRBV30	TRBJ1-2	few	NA	TGTGCCTGGAGTCCCCTCCGGACCCGATATGGCTACACCTTC	CAWSPLRTRYGYTF
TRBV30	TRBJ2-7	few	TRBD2	TGTGCCTGGAGCAAGACTAGCGGGGGACGCGAGCAGTACTTC	CAWSKTSGGREQYF
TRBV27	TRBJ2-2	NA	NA	TGTGCCAGCAGTTTATCAGGGGGGGAGCTGTTTTTT	CASSLSGGELFF
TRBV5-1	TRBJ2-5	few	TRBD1	TGCGCCAGCAGCAGGGGGCCGGGGGAGACCCAGTACTTC	CASSRGPGETQYF
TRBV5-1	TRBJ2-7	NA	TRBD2	TGCGCCAGCAGCTTGGATGCGGGAGGGCCGGGGTACGAGCAGTACTTC	CASSLDAGGPGYEQYF
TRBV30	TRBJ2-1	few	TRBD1	TGTGCCTGCACCCGGGCAGGGGGCTTCTACAATGAGCAGTTCTTC	CACTRAGGFYNEQFF
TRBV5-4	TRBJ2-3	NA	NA	TGTGCCAGCAGCTTGGCGGGAGCAAGGACAGATACGCAGTATTTT	CASSLAGARTDTQYF
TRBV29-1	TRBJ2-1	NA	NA	TGCAGCGTTGAGGGGGGACAGTCCTACAATGAGCAGTTCTTC	CSVEGGQSYNEQFF
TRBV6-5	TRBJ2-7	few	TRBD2	TGTGCCAGCAGCCCTCCCGGGGGAGGGAGGTACGAGCAGTACTTC	CASSPPGGGRYEQYF
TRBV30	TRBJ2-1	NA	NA	TGTGCCTGTACCCCGACTAGGGGGTACAATGAGCAGTTCTTC	CACTPTRGYNEQFF
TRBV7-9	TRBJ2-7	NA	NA	TGTGCCAGCAGCCTCCCGGTCGGGCGGGCCTCCTACGAGCAGTACTTC	CASSLPVGRASYEQYF
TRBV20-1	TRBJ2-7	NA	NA	TGCAGTGCTGGGACCGCTTACGAGCAGTACTTC	CSAGTAYEQYF
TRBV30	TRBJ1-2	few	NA	TGTGCCTGGAGCGCAGGACGGAACTATGGCTACACCTTC	CAWSAGRNYGYTF
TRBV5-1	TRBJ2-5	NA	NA	TGCGCCAGCGGGGAGAGGACAGCCCAAGAGACCCAGTACTTC	CASGERTAQETQYF
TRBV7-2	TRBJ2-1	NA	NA	TGTGCCAGCAGCTTGGACCTTTACAATGAGCAGTTCTTC	CASSLDLYNEQFF
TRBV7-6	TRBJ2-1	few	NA	TGTGCCAGCAGCCAACACCGGGACCGCAATGAGCAGTTCTTC	CASSQHRDRNEQFF
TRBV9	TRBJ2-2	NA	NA	TGTGCCAGCAGCGTTGGCCGCCACACCGGGGAGCTGTTTTTT	CASSVGRHTGELFF
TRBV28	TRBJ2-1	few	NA	TGTGCCAGCAGCACCTGGGGCAGTGAGCAGTTCTTC	CASSTWGSEQFF
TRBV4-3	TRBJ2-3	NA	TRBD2	TGCGCCAGCAGCCAAGATCTGACTAGCGGGAGGGGCACAGATACGCAGTATTTT	CASSQDLTSGRGTDTQYF
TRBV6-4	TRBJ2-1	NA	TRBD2	TGTGCCAGCAGTGAGTCTAGCGGACACAATGAGCAGTTCTTC	CASSESSGHNEQFF
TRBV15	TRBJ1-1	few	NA	TGTGCCACCAGCGGGGGAGGAGAAGCTTTCTTT	CATSGGGEAFF
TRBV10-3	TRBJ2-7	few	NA	TGTGCCATCAGTGAGCAGGGTACCCACGAGCAGTACTTC	CAISEQGTHEQYF